This TCR beta chain was identified in a study of CD8 T cells in Susac syndrome. General study results and limits: The authors acknowledged that the study's TCR sequencing and HLA analysis involved relatively few individuals.

Each multiple sclerosis control was a treatment-naive patient with relapsing-remitting disease that was either stable or active. The RNA, about 0.45 to 1 ug, was put through reverse transcription using random hexamers. TCRdb reprocessed the immunoSEQ multiplex PCR reads with MiXCR, giving one entry per CDR3 protein. Of about 300,000 distinct CDR3 sequences in the sample, around 90% are singletons; the top ten hold over 0.065%. V was clipped by 0 bases and J by 5 bases, with 8 bases between them. This CDR3 region has 13 residues. This clonotype turned up a few times. The antigen remains undetermined. Sequencing was performed on CD4+ T cells from PBMCs. The rearrangement links TRBV12-3 or TRBV12-4 to TRBJ2-7; D uncertain. This TCR derives from a human donor with multiple sclerosis. CDR3 DNA sequence: TGTGCCAGCAGTTTAGCGCTAGGGAACGAGCAGTACTTC. Protein sequence: CASSLALGNEQYF.